These 8 T cell receptor beta chains were all obtained from the same sample, sequenced in a study of regulatory T cells in long-lasting Graves disease. Arm-PCR of CDR3 regions with iRepertoire HTBI primers generated TCR beta libraries. TCRdb re-called the multiplex PCR reads through MiXCR, storing one row per CDR3 protein. The sample contains around 480,000 distinct CDR3 sequences, more than 15% of which appear only once. Time point given: newly diagnosed GD, antithyroid drugs for less than 3 months. With RNA extracted from PBMCs as input, the TCR library was made. These data also featured in a second study, about T cells in Graves' hyperthyroidism and ophthalmopathy.

The source was peripheral blood mononuclear cells (PBMCs), collected at new diagnosis, from a patient treated with antithyroid drugs. Source of these receptors: a woman aged 35-60 years with Graves disease.

The table lists this clonotype with a few counts. The V gene is TRBV6-1, the J gene TRBJ1-4; tentatively, D is TRBD1 (5 bases). The CDR3 is made up of 14 amino acids. Trimming removed 6 bases from V and 7 bases from J, with 15 bases in between. Germline assignment: CDR1 MNHNS and CDR2 SASEGT. In DNA form, the CDR3 reads TGTGCCAGCAGCTGGGGGGGAAACAGTGAAAAACTGTTTTTT. Translation: CASSWGGNSEKLFF.

The table lists this clonotype with a count of one. This may arise from a read error, as a much more abundant clone is one base away. This chain uses TRBV6-2 or TRBV6-3 with TRBJ1-1; D remains ambiguous. Looked up from germline, CDR1 is MNHEY and CDR2 is SVGEGT. The CDR3 is made up of 12 amino acids. DNA of the CDR3: TGTGCCAGCAGTCACTCCCCCACTGAAGCTTTCTTT. Translation: CASSHSPTEAFF.

This clonotype appeared many times. The chain links TRBV12-3 or TRBV12-4 to TRBJ1-1; D is possibly TRBD1 (6 bases). Trimming shortened V by 5 bases and J by 10 bases, and 17 bases separated the two germline ends. This CDR3 contains 13 residues. CDR3 coding DNA: TGTGCCAGCAGTCCATACAGGGAATCCCGAGCTTTCTTT. This gives the protein CASSPYRESRAFF.

The V call is TRBV2, the J call TRBJ1-4, with TRBD1 as a possible D gene (5 bases). V was pared by 9 bases and J by 5 bases, with 22 bases between. The CDR3 covers 16 residues. Germline-derived CDR1 and CDR2 are SNHLY and FYNNEI. As DNA, the CDR3 is TGTGCCAGTAAAGACCCCGGGACGAAGAGCAATGAAAAACTGTTTTTT. It codes for CASKDPGTKSNEKLFF.

This clonotype occurred many times. J is TRBJ1-1 and V is TRBV20-1; tentatively, D is TRBD1 (6 bases). CDR1 and CDR2 (germline): DFQATT, SNEGSKA (reference sequence). The V end was cut by 6 bases, the J end by 0 bases, with 14 bases between. The CDR3 loop spans 14 amino acids. CDR3 coding DNA: TGCAGTGCCAGGGGTGGACCAGTGAACACTGAAGCTTTCTTT. It translates to CSARGGPVNTEAFF.

This clonotype was seen a handful of times. The chain couples TRBV9 to TRBJ2-1; maybe TRBD1 (7 bases). Germline V lookup: CDR1 SGDLS, CDR2 YYNGEE. Trimming took off 3 bases at V and 8 bases at J, with 15 bases between the two ends. The CDR3 consists of 14 residues. The CDR3 DNA reads as TGTGCCAGCAGCGCCAGGGGGGTCGGGGATGAGCAGTTCTTC. As protein: CASSARGVGDEQFF.

The chain recombines TRBV6-1 with TRBJ1-6, with D hard to call. The CDR3 has 13 amino acids. The germline V and J ends were trimmed by 10 bases and 7 bases, with 14 bases remaining between them. Germline assignment: CDR1 MNHNS and CDR2 SASEGT. CDR3: CATGPPGNSPLHF. The CDR3 bases are TGTGCCACCGGCCCACCTGGGAATTCACCCCTCCACTTT.

The chain has TRBV30 and TRBJ2-2; tentative D call: TRBD1 (6 bases). This CDR3 comprises 15 residues. Germline lookup yields CDR1 GTSNPN and CDR2 SVGIG (reference sequence). Trimming removed 2 bases at V and 5 bases at J, with 15 bases between. CDR3 in amino acids: CAWSPSLQGTGELFF. The CDR3 DNA reads TGTGCCTGGAGTCCATCGCTACAGGGAACCGGGGAGCTGTTTTTT.